The clone carrying this T cell receptor (beta chain) was seen at least ten times. What it recognizes is unknown. This CDR3 is built from 17 residues. J lost 4 bases, V lost 2 bases, and 14 bases had no gene match. From germline, CDR1 is MNHNS and CDR2 SASEGT. These data come from a study of T cells in Graves' hyperthyroidism and ophthalmopathy. Study-level results: Ophthalmopathy onset followed model prediction by a median roughly 6.5 months.

What was amplified from RNA transcripts were TCR beta CDR3 regions. First-round RT-PCR targeting the TCR CDR3 was performed with the HTBI primer set. MiXCR, applied by TCRdb to the multiplex PCR reads, yields one record per CDR3 protein. This sample has 40,000 to 55,000 distinct CDR3 sequences; approximately 49% occur once, and the top ten carry 30% to 35%. This chain links TRBV6-1 with TRBJ2-7; 7 bases match TRBD2. The source material was peripheral blood or thyroid tissue (not recorded which). This sequence was found in a woman aged 45-60 years with Graves' hyperthyroidism. The CDR3 DNA is TGTGCCAGCAGTGAATGGGTGGGAGGGCCTCCCGGGTACGAGCAGTACTTC. Protein product: CASSEWVGGPPGYEQYF.